Following are 31 T cell receptor beta chains from one sample sequenced in a study of shared clonotypes between healthy human individuals. Only in-frame clones appear in the TCRdb table, and some are missing; sequencing was by immunoSEQ multiplex PCR. Among some 660,000 clones listed, 73% were seen once. The sequenced material came from memory CD4+ T cells sorted from blood. The sample's subset: CD45RA-negative fraction. The source is a woman under 40 in good health.

The chain joins TRBV29-1 to TRBJ1-2, with TRBD1 identical over 12 bases. J gave up 4 bases and V 7 bases, and 16 bases lay outside the gene matches. CDR3 length: 17 residues. Germline V CDR1 and CDR2: SQVTM, ANQGSEA. This CDR3 reads CSALPGQGATRGYGYTF. CDR3 coding DNA: TGCAGCGCCCTGCCGGGACAGGGGGCGACTCGGGGCTATGGCTACACCTTC. The variable domain in full, completed from reference TRBV29-1 and TRBJ1-2, reads SAVISQKPSRDICQRGTSLTIQCQVDSQVTMMFWYRQQPGQSLTLIATANQGSEATYESGFVIDKFPISRPNLTFSTLTVSNMSPEDSSIYLCSALPGQGATRGYGYTFGSGTRLTVV.

This rearrangement joins TRBV20-1 to TRBJ2-4; no reliable D call. CDR1 and CDR2 from the germline V gene are DFQATT and SNEGSKA (reference sequence). V was shortened by 6 bases and J by 9 bases, with 12 bases between the two germline ends. The CDR3 contains 11 residues. The CDR3 DNA follows: TGCAGTGCCCTGACGCCGGGCATTCAGTACTTC. Translated, it gives CSALTPGIQYF.

Worth noting for this clone: Other DNA sequences in this specimen translate into the identical CDR3. The rearrangement joins TRBV5-1 to TRBJ2-3; unclear D gene. The CDR3 spans 12 residues. The germline V and J ends were trimmed by 4 bases and 2 bases, with 5 bases remaining between them. The germline V gene encodes CDR1 SGHRS and CDR2 YFSETQ. CDR3 bases: TGCGCCAGCAGCCCCGACACAGATACGCAGTATTTT. Its protein product is CASSPDTDTQYF.

This chain joins TRBV5-1 and TRBJ2-7; D is possibly TRBD1 or TRBD2 (5 bases each). V dropped 3 bases and J dropped 7 bases, with 17 bases sitting between them. CDR3 length: 14 residues. Germline CDR1 and CDR2: SGHRS and YFSETQ. The CDR3 DNA follows: TGCGCCAGCAGCTGGGGGACGGACACGGGGGAGCAGTACTTC. It encodes CASSWGTDTGEQYF. Looking up the rest from reference TRBV5-1 and TRBJ2-7 gives the full variable domain: KAGVTQTPRYLIKTRGQQVTLSCSPISGHRSVSWYQQTPGQGLQFLFEYFSETQRNKGNFPGRFSGRQFSNSRSEMNVSTLELGDSALYLCASSWGTDTGEQYFGPGTRLTVT.

The chain couples TRBV7-3 to TRBJ2-3; D not certain. The CDR3 has 14 residues. V dropped 2 bases and J dropped 2 bases, with 8 bases sitting between them. The V gene's germline CDR1 is SGHTA and CDR2 FQGTGA. The CDR3 nucleotides are TGTGCCAGCAGCTTATGGACGGTCACAGATACGCAGTATTTT. It codes for CASSLWTVTDTQYF.

The sample holds a few counts of this clone. The chain uses TRBV7-6 and TRBJ2-3, with D unclear. Deletions cut 0 bases from V and 5 bases from J, with 0 bases between. Germline assignment: CDR1 SGHVS and CDR2 FNYEAQ. There are 11 residues in the CDR3. The CDR3 here is CASSLADTQYF. The CDR3 DNA sequence: TGTGCCAGCAGCTTAGCAGATACGCAGTATTTT.

The gene calls are TRBV5-8 and TRBJ2-7, with 7 positions matching TRBD1. Germline values: CDR1 SGHTS, CDR2 YDEGEE. The CDR3 is 14 residues long. V was clipped by 1 base and J by 0 bases; unmatched bases: 1. The CDR3 loop reads CASSLTGASYEQYF. The CDR3 DNA follows: TGTGCCAGCAGCTTGACAGGGGCCTCCTACGAGCAGTACTTC.

The chain links TRBV5-4 to TRBJ1-3, with TRBD1 matching over 7 bases. The CDR3 covers 16 residues. J lost 1 base, V lost 0 bases, and 4 bases had no gene match. Germline lookup yields CDR1 SGHNT and CDR2 YYREEE (reference sequence). The CDR3 region is CASSLAGGWSGNTIYF. The DNA for the CDR3 is TGTGCCAGCAGCTTGGCAGGGGGTTGGTCTGGAAACACCATATATTTT.

The genes are TRBV10-1 and TRBJ1-6, with D maybe TRBD1 (5 bases). This CDR3 is 13 amino acids long. Germline values: CDR1 WNHNN, CDR2 SYGVQD (reference sequence). Trimming took off 6 bases at V and 12 bases at J, with 15 bases between the two ends. The CDR3 here is CASRMVGGKPLHF. CDR3 in DNA: TGCGCCAGCAGGATGGTGGGGGGGAAACCCCTCCACTTT.

The count of this clone is one. The chain carries TRBV27 and TRBJ2-7, with 8 bases lining up with TRBD2. After removal of 3 bases from V and 7 bases from J, the junction contained 14 bases not matched to a gene. There are 16 residues in the CDR3. Per the germline V gene, CDR1 is MNHEY and CDR2 is SMNVEV (reference sequence). The CDR3 spells CASSFSGGRSVGEQYF. CDR3 coding DNA: TGTGCCAGCAGTTTTAGCGGCGGGAGGTCCGTGGGGGAGCAGTACTTC.

The chain joins TRBV6-5 to TRBJ2-7, with D perhaps matching TRBD1 or TRBD2 (5 bases each). Germline CDR1 is MNHEY and CDR2 is SVGAGI. This CDR3 has 16 residues. The V gene lost 4 bases and the J gene lost 7 bases, with 23 bases spanning the gap. This CDR3 is CASSSVWGTKLGEQYF. The CDR3 nucleotides read TGTGCCAGCAGTTCCGTCTGGGGGACCAAACTGGGGGAGCAGTACTTC.

J is TRBJ2-3 and V is TRBV5-1, with 13 bases identical to TRBD2. With V trimmed by 4 bases and J by 1 base, 3 bases remained unmatched. The CDR3 is made up of 16 amino acids. The V gene's germline CDR1 is SGHRS and CDR2 YFSETQ. CDR3 coding DNA: TGCGCCAGCAGCCACGGACTAGCGGGGGGCACAGATACGCAGTATTTT. Translation: CASSHGLAGGTDTQYF.

V and J are TRBV27 and TRBJ2-5, with D perhaps matching TRBD1 or TRBD2 (5 bases each). CDR1 and CDR2 (germline): MNHEY, SMNVEV (reference sequence). The V gene lost 7 bases and the J gene lost 7 bases, with 22 bases spanning the gap. CDR3 length: 15 amino acids. The CDR3: CASIAGSLGYGTQYF. The CDR3 region has the DNA TGTGCCAGCATTGCAGGGAGCCTTGGATATGGGACCCAGTACTTC.

In DNA, the CDR3 is TGTGCCAGCAGACCCTTTAGCGGAATGGCCTTATACAATGAGCAGTTCTTC. It translates to CASRPFSGMALYNEQFF. The chain uses TRBV28 and TRBJ2-1; TRBD2 is a possible D gene (6 bases). This CDR3 spans 17 amino acids. Germline assignment: CDR1 MDHEN and CDR2 SYDVKM. V was shortened by 6 bases and J by 4 bases, with 22 bases between the two germline ends.

The rearrangement uses TRBV6-1 and TRBJ1-5; 9 bases match TRBD1. J lost 6 bases, V lost 8 bases, and 8 bases had no gene match. CDR3 length: 14 amino acids. CDR1 is MNHNS, CDR2 SASEGT, per germline. The DNA of the CDR3 is TGTGCCAGCCTGAACAGGGGGCAGGGTCAGCCCCAGCATTTT. This codes for CASLNRGQGQPQHF.

This clone has a single count. The chain joins TRBV11-2 to TRBJ2-2, with TRBD2 identical over 7 bases. J was trimmed by 0 bases and V by 5 bases; bases with no gene match: 6. This CDR3 spans 16 amino acids. Looked up from germline, CDR1 is SGHAT and CDR2 is FQNNGV. In DNA form, the CDR3 reads TGTGCCAGCAGCACCCAGCGGGGAACGAACACCGGGGAGCTGTTTTTT. This codes for CASSTQRGTNTGELFF.

This clone occurred a few times. The rearrangement joins TRBV10-1 to TRBJ2-7; D may be TRBD2 (5 bases). CDR3 length: 13 residues. The germline CDR1 and CDR2 sequences are WNHNN and SYGVQD (reference sequence). V lost 5 bases and J 5 bases, leaving 13 bases between the germline ends. This CDR3 is CASSSGVPHEQYF. CDR3 nucleotide sequence: TGCGCCAGCAGTTCCGGGGTCCCCCACGAGCAGTACTTC.

This chain links TRBV28 with TRBJ1-4; D is unresolved. The CDR3 sequence is 12 residues long. CDR1 is MDHEN, CDR2 SYDVKM, per germline. V was cut by 4 bases and J by 11 bases, with 11 bases left in between. The CDR3 region is CASSSPEEKLFF. CDR3 sequence (DNA): TGTGCCAGCAGTTCCCCCGAGGAGAAACTGTTTTTT.

On this clone itself: This sample also contains other DNA sequences that code for the same CDR3. The genes are TRBV5-1 and TRBJ1-1, with D maybe TRBD1 (5 bases). Germline CDR1 reads SGHRS; CDR2 reads YFSETQ. The CDR3 totals 13 residues. V was clipped by 4 bases and J by 1 base, with 8 bases between them. CDR3 in amino acids: CASSRDGNTEAFF. CDR3 in DNA: TGCGCCAGCAGCCGGGACGGGAACACTGAAGCTTTCTTT.

The chain combines TRBV6-6 with TRBJ1-1, with D unresolved. Germline V gene sequence: CDR1 MNHNY, CDR2 SVGAGI (reference sequence). The length of the CDR3 is 15 residues. V was cut by 5 bases and J by 0 bases, with 13 bases left in between. CDR3 loop: CASSPWEELNTEAFF. CDR3 bases: TGTGCCAGCAGTCCTTGGGAAGAGTTGAACACTGAAGCTTTCTTT.

The rearrangement links TRBV4-2 to TRBJ1-1, with a possible D match to TRBD1 (6 bases). The CDR3 totals 14 residues. Trimming took off 7 bases at V and 4 bases at J, with 16 bases between the two ends. Germline CDR1 LGHNA, CDR2 YNFKEQ. The CDR3 spells CASTKQGVGTEAFF. The DNA of the CDR3 is TGTGCCAGCACCAAACAGGGAGTAGGCACTGAAGCTTTCTTT.

V gene TRBV9 combines with J gene TRBJ1-4; weak D call: TRBD1 (5 bases). This CDR3 region has 14 residues. V lost 4 bases to trimming and J lost 10 bases, with 17 bases between them. Germline assignment: CDR1 SGDLS and CDR2 YYNGEE. CDR3 amino acids: CASSTGLGGGKLFF. The CDR3, as DNA: TGTGCCAGCAGCACAGGCCTCGGCGGAGGAAAACTGTTTTTT.

The chain employs TRBV18 and TRBJ2-7, with TRBD1 matching 11 bases. Per the germline V gene, CDR1 is KGHSH and CDR2 is LQKENI. The CDR3 extends over 16 amino acids. V shed 5 bases, J shed 0 bases, and the junction held 6 bases outside the gene matches. CDR3: CASSSTGTGGSYEQYF. As DNA, the CDR3 is TGTGCCAGCTCATCCACCGGGACAGGGGGCTCCTACGAGCAGTACTTC.

The genes are TRBV28 and TRBJ1-1; the D gene is possibly TRBD1 (5 bases). Germline CDR1 is MDHEN and CDR2 is SYDVKM. V dropped 5 bases and J dropped 11 bases, with 18 bases sitting between them. The CDR3 is 13 amino acids. The CDR3 DNA reads TGTGCCAGCAGTCCACTGCCCTCACAGGCGGCTTTCTTT. Its protein is CASSPLPSQAAFF.

The chain couples TRBV5-1 to TRBJ2-5, with D possibly TRBD2 on 5 matching bases. The germline V and J ends were trimmed by 0 bases and 4 bases, with 19 bases remaining between them. The germline V gene has CDR1 SGHRS and CDR2 YFSETQ. The CDR3 sequence is 17 residues long. The DNA of the CDR3 is TGCGCCAGCAGCTTGGCCAACGGGGTATCCATAGGAGAGACCCAGTACTTC. It yields the protein CASSLANGVSIGETQYF.

This chain joins TRBV5-1 and TRBJ2-2; D possibly corresponds to TRBD2 (5 bases). This CDR3 contains 15 residues. Germline values: CDR1 SGHRS, CDR2 YFSETQ. Between the trimmed V and J ends, which lost 2 bases and 5 bases, there was a span of 13 bases. The CDR3 sequence: CASSLRGSETGELFF. The DNA for the CDR3 is TGCGCCAGCAGCTTACGAGGGAGTGAGACCGGGGAGCTGTTTTTT.

The V gene is TRBV27, the J gene TRBJ1-5; 7 positions agree with TRBD1. CDR3 size: 14 residues. Per the germline V gene, CDR1 is MNHEY and CDR2 is SMNVEV (reference sequence). V lost 1 base to trimming and J lost 7 bases; unmatched junction nucleotides: 4. The DNA for the CDR3 is TGTGCCAGCAGTTTATTTGGACAGGAGCAGCCCCAGCATTTT. Encoded protein: CASSLFGQEQPQHF.

The rearrangement links TRBV7-9 to TRBJ2-7, with D hard to call. Germline V gene sequence: CDR1 SEHNR, CDR2 FQNEAQ (reference sequence). The germline V and J ends were trimmed by 2 bases and 6 bases, with 14 bases remaining between them. The length of the CDR3 is 14 residues. This chain's CDR3 is CASSLIPRGSEQYF. The CDR3 coding sequence is TGTGCCAGCAGCTTAATTCCTAGAGGCTCCGAGCAGTACTTC.

The sample holds one count of this clone. The CDR3 bases are TGCGCCAGCAGCTTTATTACGACAGATACGCAGTATTTT. Encoded protein: CASSFITTDTQYF. The chain recombines TRBV5-1 with TRBJ2-3; D not resolved. The CDR3 is made up of 13 amino acids. V lost 2 bases and J 3 bases, leaving 7 bases between the germline ends. Germline-derived CDR1 and CDR2 are SGHRS and YFSETQ.

V gene TRBV18 combines with J gene TRBJ2-3, with TRBD2 as a possible D gene (5 bases). The germline V and J ends were trimmed by 3 bases and 3 bases, with 16 bases remaining between them. CDR1 is KGHSH and CDR2 is LQKENI in the germline V gene. The CDR3 runs to 16 residues. The CDR3, as DNA: TGTGCCAGCTCACCCTTATTAGCGAGGAGGACAGATACGCAGTATTTT. It yields the protein CASSPLLARRTDTQYF.

On this clone: This may come from a read error, since a much larger clone is one base off. V is TRBV25-1 and J is TRBJ1-4; 7 bases agree with TRBD1. The J segment lost 4 bases and the V segment lost 6 bases, leaving 5 bases of the junction unmatched. This CDR3 has 14 residues. Germline V gene data show CDR1 as MGHDK and CDR2 as SYGVNS. For the CDR3, the DNA is TGTGCCAGCAGAGAGACAGGGATTAATGAAAAACTGTTTTTT. This sequence encodes CASRETGINEKLFF.